This TCR beta chain derives from a study of OX40 agonist ivuxolimab in advanced cancers. Study observations and caveats: Low normalized T-cell clonal expansion was additionally recorded for some nonresponders. No determination was made of the antigen specificity of the expanded peripheral T cells.

Assay used: immunoSEQ multiplex PCR; TCRdb lists only in-frame clones, some missing. The repertoire has about 6,300 clones, around two thirds of them found once; the top ten carry roughly 60%. Comments on this clone: The antigen is not known.

With V trimmed by 1 base and J by 6 bases, 6 bases remained unmatched. CDR1 is SGHTA and CDR2 is FQGNSA in the germline V gene. This CDR3 has 15 amino acids. The clonotype originates from an adult with an advanced solid tumor such as melanoma, head and neck, liver or kidney cancer. Sequencing used CD4+ or CD8+ T cells sorted from blood, obtained in a trial of the OX40 agonist ivuxolimab. The V and J genes are TRBV7-2 and TRBJ2-7; TRBD2 matches 10 bases. The CDR3 loop reads CASSLVPAGGLEQYF. CDR3 nucleotides: TGTGCCAGCAGCTTAGTGCCAGCGGGAGGGCTCGAGCAGTACTTC.